These 31 T cell receptor beta chains share one sample of origin, sequenced in a study of cytomegalovirus exposure and HLA in healthy donors (dated by TCRdb to 2015 to 2018). Receptor libraries were prepared by the immunoSEQ multiplex PCR assay. The multiplex PCR relied on a mix of 60 forward primers for TCR Vbeta segments and 13 reverse primers for TCR Jbeta segments. TCRdb holds this immuneACCESS table with in-frame rearrangements only. Some clones are missing; in checked studies, unresolved V genes explain under half, and the rest has no known cause. For this sample there are 35,000 to 45,000 clones; roughly half appear just once. The biggest ten clones account for around an eighth of the sample. What was sequenced was PBMCs. The receptors come from a human donor in good health.

This chain uses TRBV15 with TRBJ1-6; maybe TRBD1 (6 bases). The ends were cut back, 1 base at V and 9 bases at J, with 13 bases in the middle. The length of the CDR3 is 15 residues. CDR1 and CDR2 (germline): LNHNV, YYDKDF (reference sequence). CDR3 nucleotides: TGTGCCACCAGCAGAGGCAAGGGGGTGGGTTCACCCCTCCACTTT. Translated: CATSRGKGVGSPLHF. The variable domain in full, completed from reference TRBV15 and TRBJ1-6, reads DAMVIQNPRYQVTQFGKPVTLSCSQTLNHNVMYWYQQKSSQAPKLLFHYYDKDFNNEADTPDNFQSRRPNTSFCFLDIRSPGLGDTAMYLCATSRGKGVGSPLHFGNGTRLTVT.

This clone was found a few times. V usage is TRBV5-1 and J usage is TRBJ2-1; 14 nucleotides align to TRBD2. The CDR3 consists of 15 residues. Trimming cost V 4 bases and J 9 bases; bases outside gene matches: 6. The germline gives CDR1 SGHRS, CDR2 YFSETQ. In DNA form, the CDR3 reads TGCGCCAGCAGCAGACTAGCGGGAGGGCCCACTGAGCAGTTCTTC. This translates into CASSRLAGGPTEQFF.

The chain joins TRBV5-1 to TRBJ2-7; D is perhaps TRBD2 (7 bases). Germline CDR1 and CDR2: SGHRS and YFSETQ. This CDR3 spans 14 amino acids. Trimming removed 4 bases from V and 6 bases from J, with 17 bases in between. The CDR3 DNA reads as TGCGCCAGCAGCCCGGGACAAGGGAGGGCCGAGCAGTACTTC. Translation: CASSPGQGRAEQYF. Full variable domain (remainder filled in from reference TRBV5-1 and TRBJ2-7): KAGVTQTPRYLIKTRGQQVTLSCSPISGHRSVSWYQQTPGQGLQFLFEYFSETQRNKGNFPGRFSGRQFSNSRSEMNVSTLELGDSALYLCASSPGQGRAEQYFGPGTRLTVT.

The chain has TRBV19 and TRBJ2-2; D remains ambiguous. Trimming cost V 2 bases and J 0 bases, with 7 bases left between them. There are 15 residues in the CDR3. Per germline, CDR1 LNHDA and CDR2 SQIVND (reference sequence). CDR3: CASSIMSSNTGELFF. The DNA of the CDR3 is TGTGCCAGTAGTATAATGAGTTCGAACACCGGGGAGCTGTTTTTT.

This chain links TRBV11-1 with TRBJ2-1; D might be TRBD1 (6 bases). Per germline, CDR1 SGHAT and CDR2 FQDESV (reference sequence). This CDR3 region has 14 residues. V was pared by 5 bases and J by 6 bases, with 14 bases between. CDR3 in DNA: TGTGCCAGCAGCAAAGGGGGTCGACTCAATGAGCAGTTCTTC. This codes for CASSKGGRLNEQFF.

Only one count was recorded for this clone. The chain combines TRBV5-4 with TRBJ2-7; the D gene is possibly TRBD1 (6 bases). V was clipped by 0 bases and J by 0 bases, with 10 bases between them. The germline CDR1 and CDR2 sequences are SGHNT and YYREEE (reference sequence). The CDR3 consists of 15 residues. CDR3 bases: TGTGCCAGCAGCTTGGGGCGGACAGCCTCCTACGAGCAGTACTTC. Translation: CASSLGRTASYEQYF.

There are a few counts of this clone. The V gene is TRBV7-2, the J gene TRBJ2-7, with D possibly being TRBD1 (5 bases). Trimming pared 5 bases from V and 5 bases from J, leaving 13 bases between. From germline, CDR1 is SGHTA and CDR2 FQGNSA. This CDR3 is built from 13 residues. This CDR3 reads CASSQDFRDEQYF. The CDR3, as DNA: TGTGCCAGCAGCCAAGATTTCAGGGACGAGCAGTACTTC. The entire variable domain, with the rest obtained from reference TRBV7-2 and TRBJ2-7, is as follows: GAGVSQSPSNKVTEKGKDVELRCDPISGHTALYWYRQSLGQGLEFLIYFQGNSAPDKSGLPSDRFSAERTGGSVSTLTIQRTQQEDSAVYLCASSQDFRDEQYFGPGTRLTVT.

This clone was detected only a few times. The chain joins TRBV7-9 to TRBJ2-1; no clear D gene. Germline assignment: CDR1 SEHNR and CDR2 FQNEAQ (reference sequence). The CDR3 sequence is 14 residues long. Trimming removed 5 bases from V and 5 bases from J, with 13 bases in between. This CDR3 reads CASSPGELHNEQFF. The CDR3 nucleotides are TGTGCCAGCAGCCCTGGTGAACTCCACAATGAGCAGTTCTTC.

V usage is TRBV5-4 and J usage is TRBJ2-7; 12 bases line up with TRBD1. Germline V gene lookup returns CDR1 SGHNT and CDR2 YYREEE (reference sequence). The CDR3 has 15 residues. J lost 4 bases, V lost 4 bases, and 6 bases had no gene match. CDR3 coding DNA: TGTGCCAGCAGCCCCGGGACAGGGGGCTATTACGAGCAGTACTTC. Its translation: CASSPGTGGYYEQYF.

This chain connects TRBV15 to TRBJ2-2; TRBD1 aligns across 8 bases. V shed 5 bases and J 5 bases; nucleotides not matched to a gene: 7. Per germline, CDR1 LNHNV and CDR2 YYDKDF (reference sequence). The CDR3 is 15 residues long. The CDR3 protein is CATSPRTGKTGELFF. CDR3 in DNA: TGTGCCACCAGCCCACGGACAGGGAAGACCGGGGAGCTGTTTTTT.

This clone was seen a handful of times. J is TRBJ1-4 and V is TRBV6-1, with D possibly being TRBD1 (5 bases). There are 14 residues in the CDR3. V was pared by 3 bases and J by 6 bases, with 11 bases between. Per germline, CDR1 MNHNS and CDR2 SASEGT. The CDR3 nucleotides read TGTGCCAGCAGTGACCAGGGTTGGGATGAAAAACTGTTTTTT. Translating gives CASSDQGWDEKLFF.

This clone occurred once. This chain connects TRBV9 to TRBJ2-1; 7 nucleotides align to TRBD2. Germline loops: CDR1 SGDLS, CDR2 YYNGEE. This CDR3 is 16 amino acids long. The ends lost 0 bases at V and 4 bases at J; junction bases unmatched: 7. The CDR3 spells CASSVEPSGLYNEQFF. Written as DNA, the CDR3 is TGTGCCAGCAGCGTAGAGCCTAGCGGACTATACAATGAGCAGTTCTTC.

The gene calls are TRBV2 and TRBJ1-2, with TRBD1 matching over 11 bases. The CDR3 extends over 13 amino acids. The ends lost 6 bases at V and 12 bases at J; junction bases unmatched: 9. From germline, CDR1 is SNHLY and CDR2 FYNNEI. The CDR3 region is CASSLRDRGRDTF. The CDR3 DNA sequence: TGTGCCAGCAGCCTCCGGGACAGGGGGAGAGACACCTTC.

As for this clone: An end of the junction does not agree with germline; a read error may underlie this. This chain joins TRBV7-9 and TRBJ1-3, with D unclear. This CDR3 has 16 amino acids. Germline assignment: CDR1 SEHNR and CDR2 FQNEAQ (reference sequence). The CDR3 loop reads CASSLDRTYSGNTIYF. The CDR3 bases are TGTGCCAGTAGCTTAGATAGAACTTACTCTGGAAACACCATATATTTT.

CDR3 residues: CASSFFGFRESSYEQYF. The CDR3 DNA is TGTGCCAGCAGCTTTTTCGGTTTTCGCGAGAGCTCCTACGAGCAGTACTTC. The chain has TRBV5-6 and TRBJ2-7; D gene uncertain. In germline, CDR1 is SGHDT, CDR2 YYEEEE. This CDR3 has 17 amino acids. The ends were cut back, 2 bases at V and 0 bases at J, with 18 bases in the middle.

The chain combines TRBV5-1 with TRBJ1-3; D is possibly TRBD1 (5 bases). The CDR3 spans 14 residues. Germline CDR1 and CDR2: SGHRS and YFSETQ. V was cut by 1 base and J by 2 bases, with 7 bases left in between. The CDR3 is CASSLPGAGNTIYF. DNA for the CDR3: TGCGCCAGCAGCTTGCCGGGGGCTGGAAACACCATATATTTT.

This clone was counted a few times. The V gene is TRBV7-9, the J gene TRBJ1-2; D is unclear. Deletions cut 3 bases from V and 5 bases from J, with 25 bases between. The germline CDR1 and CDR2 sequences are SEHNR and FQNEAQ (reference sequence). The length of the CDR3 is 18 residues. The CDR3: CASSFNNPGISEIYGYTF. The CDR3 DNA reads TGTGCCAGCAGCTTTAACAACCCCGGGATCTCAGAAATATATGGCTACACCTTC. The entire variable domain, with the rest obtained from reference TRBV7-9 and TRBJ1-2, is as follows: DTGVSQNPRHKITKRGQNVTFRCDPISEHNRLYWYRQTLGQGPEFLTYFQNEAQLEKSRLLSDRFSAERPKGSFSTLEIQRTEQGDSAMYLCASSFNNPGISEIYGYTFGSGTRLTVV.

The rearrangement joins TRBV29-1 to TRBJ2-2; 7 bases match TRBD2. The J segment lost 6 bases and the V segment lost 3 bases, leaving 7 bases of the junction unmatched. Germline assignment: CDR1 SQVTM and CDR2 ANQGSEA. This CDR3 spans 14 amino acids. In DNA, the CDR3 is TGCAGCGTTGAGTCGGGGGGAATTGCCGGGGAGCTGTTTTTT. Its translation: CSVESGGIAGELFF.

This CDR3 is CASSEWLEGDYGYTF. The DNA of the CDR3 is TGTGCCAGCAGTGAATGGCTCGAGGGGGACTATGGCTACACCTTC. The chain joins TRBV6-1 to TRBJ1-2, with D possibly being TRBD1 (6 bases). The germline CDR1 and CDR2 sequences are MNHNS and SASEGT. Trimming removed 2 bases from V and 3 bases from J, with 13 bases in between. The CDR3 is made up of 15 amino acids.

The J gene is TRBJ1-2, the V gene TRBV28; 8 positions match TRBD1. The CDR3 extends over 13 amino acids. The junction had 2 bases not matched to a gene; V was cut back by 3 bases and J by 5 bases. In germline, CDR1 is MDHEN, CDR2 SYDVKM. The CDR3 coding sequence is TGTGCCAGCAGTTTCACAGGGGGATATGGCTACACCTTC. It encodes CASSFTGGYGYTF.

V gene TRBV29-1 combines with J gene TRBJ2-2; D not resolved. The germline CDR1 and CDR2 sequences are SQVTM and ANQGSEA. V was clipped by 7 bases and J by 0 bases, with 6 bases between them. The CDR3 extends over 12 amino acids. The CDR3 loop reads CSGRSNTGELFF. CDR3 in DNA: TGCAGCGGGCGGTCGAACACCGGGGAGCTGTTTTTT.

V usage is TRBV19 and J usage is TRBJ2-5; TRBD1 matches at 8 bases. V shed 5 bases and J 5 bases; nucleotides not matched to a gene: 10. Per the germline V gene, CDR1 is LNHDA and CDR2 is SQIVND (reference sequence). This CDR3 comprises 15 residues. The CDR3 DNA reads as TGTGCCAGTAGTCCCCCCCAGGGGGCGAAGGAGACCCAGTACTTC. Protein sequence: CASSPPQGAKETQYF.

The gene calls are TRBV5-4 and TRBJ2-1; TRBD2 matches 8 bases. CDR1 and CDR2 (germline): SGHNT, YYREEE (reference sequence). V shed 4 bases, J shed 1 base, and the junction held 4 bases outside the gene matches. The CDR3 is made up of 15 amino acids. The CDR3, as DNA: TGTGCCAGCAGCCGGAGCGGGGGATCCTACAATGAGCAGTTCTTC. The encoded protein is CASSRSGGSYNEQFF.

The CDR3 spells CSVQDRRAEAFF. CDR3 DNA: TGCAGCGTCCAGGACAGAAGAGCTGAAGCTTTCTTT. The chain recombines TRBV29-1 with TRBJ1-1, with D possibly TRBD1 on 6 matching bases. With 6 bases removed from V and 6 bases from J, the gap between germline ends came to 14 bases. The CDR3 totals 12 residues. CDR1 SQVTM and CDR2 ANQGSEA come from the germline V gene.

The V call is TRBV7-2, the J call TRBJ1-1, with D perhaps matching TRBD1 (5 bases). CDR1 SGHTA and CDR2 FQGNSA come from the germline V gene. V lost 5 bases, J lost 5 bases, and 15 bases lay in between. CDR3 length: 14 amino acids. CDR3 sequence reads: CASSPGGVRTEAFF. CDR3 DNA sequence: TGTGCCAGCAGCCCAGGAGGGGTACGGACTGAAGCTTTCTTT.

The chain is built from TRBV5-1 and TRBJ1-3; 9 bases are a match to TRBD1. The CDR3 has 17 residues. The germline V gene encodes CDR1 SGHRS and CDR2 YFSETQ. V lost 1 base and J lost 4; bases outside the gene matches: 9. The DNA for the CDR3 is TGCGCCAGCAGCTTGTGGGGACAGGGCCAGGGAGGAAACACCATATATTTT. Protein sequence: CASSLWGQGQGGNTIYF. Together with reference TRBV5-1 and TRBJ1-3, the CDR3 gives the full variable domain: KAGVTQTPRYLIKTRGQQVTLSCSPISGHRSVSWYQQTPGQGLQFLFEYFSETQRNKGNFPGRFSGRQFSNSRSEMNVSTLELGDSALYLCASSLWGQGQGGNTIYFGEGSWLTVV.

A remark on this clone: Other nucleotide sequences from this sample produce the same CDR3. J is TRBJ1-2 and V is TRBV6-5; D is possibly TRBD1 (5 bases). Germline V gene data show CDR1 as MNHEY and CDR2 as SVGAGI. V gave up 2 bases and J gave up 8 bases, with 9 bases separating them. The CDR3 consists of 12 residues. The CDR3 loop is CASSYTGGGYTF. In DNA form, the CDR3 reads TGTGCCAGCAGTTACACGGGGGGGGGCTACACCTTC.

The chain uses TRBV11-2 and TRBJ2-3; D gene ambiguous. Per the germline V gene, CDR1 is SGHAT and CDR2 is FQNNGV. This CDR3 comprises 14 residues. The ends were cut back, 1 base at V and 2 bases at J, with 7 bases in the middle. In nucleotides, the CDR3 is TGTGCCAGCAGCTTAGCCAGGATCACAGATACGCAGTATTTT. Its translation is CASSLARITDTQYF.

The J gene is TRBJ1-5, the V gene TRBV5-7; 7 nucleotides agree with TRBD1. TRBV5-7 is identified as an open reading frame with a role that is uncertain. Trimming took 2 bases from V and 1 from J; bases not matched to a gene: 6. The CDR3 runs 16 residues. CDR3 nucleotide sequence: TGTGCCAGCAGCTTAACAGGGGTAAAAAGCAATCAGCCCCAGCATTTT. This encodes CASSLTGVKSNQPQHF.

The chain carries TRBV7-2 and TRBJ2-1; D may be TRBD1 (5 bases). Trimming took 4 bases from V and 7 from J, leaving 11 bases between them. This CDR3 is 13 amino acids long. The V gene's germline CDR1 is SGHTA and CDR2 FQGNSA. CDR3 DNA sequence: TGTGCCAGCAGCTCCAGGGTAGGGAATGAGCAGTTCTTC. This codes for CASSSRVGNEQFF.

The gene calls are TRBV5-8 and TRBJ1-1, with D perhaps matching TRBD1 (5 bases). The CDR3 is 14 amino acids. The ends were cut back, 6 bases at V and 3 bases at J, with 15 bases in the middle. CDR1 and CDR2 from the germline V gene are SGHTS and YDEGEE. The CDR3 region is CASTVWGDDTEAFF. For the CDR3, the DNA is TGTGCCAGCACGGTATGGGGGGACGACACTGAAGCTTTCTTT.